This T cell receptor beta chain was recorded in a study of T cell repertoires in cytomegalovirus infection. Whole-study context: Matching HLA type, along with CMV infection, was indicated by public TCR beta signatures. Study observations and caveats: In two of eight donors, the top clonotype was HLA-C-restricted CMV-specific. CMV carriers having the relevant HLA were flagged by cumulative public TCR beta family frequency.

TCRdb redid the calling of the reads with MiXCR, one entry per CDR3 protein. This table has roughly 300,000 distinct CDR3 sequences, roughly 25% appearing once. V shed 4 bases and J shed 5 bases, with 15 bases lying between them. The CDR3 contains 14 residues. CDR1 SGHDT and CDR2 YYEEEE come from the germline V gene. There are a few counts of this clonotype. Its target is not known. Sequences were obtained from PBMCs. The source of this sequence is a human donor in good health (CMV status not recorded). Some clones in this sample may be carry-over from other donors' samples. The chain is built from TRBV5-6 and TRBJ2-5, with a weak D call TRBD1 (6 bases). This CDR3 is CASSTWTDGETQYF. For the CDR3, the DNA is TGTGCCAGCAGCACCTGGACAGATGGCGAGACCCAGTACTTC.